The 22 T cell receptor beta chains given below trace back to one sample, sequenced in a study of spatial heterogeneity in lung cancer. Time point: blood at routine non-recurrence follow-up after resection. Without sorting, whole RNA was sequenced from tumor, nontumor lung or frozen PBMC. TCRdb fed the 5' RACE reads into MiXCR, producing one record per CDR3 protein. The table has roughly 120,000 distinct CDR3 sequences, roughly an eighth seen once; the top ten hold approximately 15%. The material sequenced was PBMCs, taken at follow-up. These receptors came from a male donor with early-stage non-small cell lung cancer.

This clonotype occurred a few times. The chain is built from TRBV4-2 and TRBJ1-4; 9 positions match TRBD1. The V segment lost 5 bases and the J segment 4 bases; nucleotides outside the gene matches: 5. The CDR3 spans 15 residues. Germline assignment: CDR1 LGHNA and CDR2 YNFKEQ. The CDR3 nucleotides read TGTGCCAGCAGCACCCGGACAGGGGATAATGAAAAACTGTTTTTT. It encodes CASSTRTGDNEKLFF.

This sequence joins TRBV24-1 and TRBJ2-3; 11 nucleotides align to TRBD2. CDR3 length: 16 amino acids. V lost 1 base, J lost 3 bases, and 2 bases stayed unmatched. CDR1 and CDR2 from the germline V gene are KGHDR and SFDVKD. The CDR3 DNA sequence: TGTGCCACCAGTGATTTTAGCGGGGGGGCGACAGATACGCAGTATTTT. Residues: CATSDFSGGATDTQYF.

This clonotype has only a few counts. This chain connects TRBV5-1 to TRBJ1-5; D ambiguous. The CDR3 spans 14 residues. V gave up 4 bases and J gave up 5 bases, with 13 bases separating them. In germline, CDR1 is SGHRS, CDR2 YFSETQ. CDR3 amino acids: CASSPKGGYQPQHF. The CDR3 DNA is TGCGCCAGCAGCCCAAAGGGTGGATATCAGCCCCAGCATTTT.

This clonotype was found a few times. The rearrangement joins TRBV11-2 to TRBJ2-1; 7 nucleotides align to TRBD2. V trimming: 4 bases; J trimming: 9 bases; junction bases outside the gene matches: 12. Germline assignment: CDR1 SGHAT and CDR2 FQNNGV. The CDR3 extends over 15 amino acids. CDR3 sequence: CASSWDISPGGEQFF. DNA of the CDR3: TGTGCCAGCAGCTGGGATATCTCTCCGGGGGGTGAGCAGTTCTTC.

In its sample, this clonotype was seen many times. The chain recombines TRBV7-2 with TRBJ2-5; 11 bases match TRBD2. J lost 2 bases, V lost 5 bases, and 4 bases had no gene match. The CDR3 contains 15 residues. Germline V gives CDR1 SGHTA, CDR2 FQGNSA. This chain's CDR3 is CASSETSGGQETQYF. CDR3 DNA: TGTGCCAGCAGCGAAACTAGCGGGGGACAAGAGACCCAGTACTTC.

This clonotype showed up just a few times. The chain uses TRBV5-1 and TRBJ1-1; D may be TRBD1 (5 bases). CDR1 is SGHRS, CDR2 YFSETQ, per germline. Trimming removed 0 bases from V and 1 base from J, with 7 bases in between. There are 14 residues in the CDR3. CDR3 sequence reads: CASSLERGNTEAFF. CDR3 sequence (DNA): TGCGCCAGCAGCTTGGAAAGGGGGAACACTGAAGCTTTCTTT.

This clonotype came up many times. The CDR3 region has the DNA TGCGCCAGCAGTCGGGACCCAGAGAACACTGAAGCTTTCTTT. Its translation is CASSRDPENTEAFF. The J gene is TRBJ1-1, the V gene TRBV5-1; possibly TRBD1 for D (5 bases). Germline V lookup: CDR1 SGHRS, CDR2 YFSETQ. CDR3 length equals 14 residues. Trimming took off 5 bases at V and 1 base at J, with 12 bases between the two ends.

DNA for the CDR3: TGTGCCAGCAGTCCTCTCTCTGGGGCCAACGTCCTGACTTTC. Amino acid sequence: CASSPLSGANVLTF. V is TRBV27 and J is TRBJ2-6, with D unresolved. This CDR3 spans 14 amino acids. CDR1 and CDR2 (germline): MNHEY, SMNVEV (reference sequence). Between the trimmed V and J ends, which lost 5 bases and 0 bases, there was a span of 5 bases.

In its sample, this clonotype was seen many times. The chain joins TRBV6-5 to TRBJ1-5, with D hard to call. The CDR3 spans 14 residues. Germline CDR1 MNHEY, CDR2 SVGAGI. V lost 6 bases, J lost 1 base, and 10 bases lay in between. The CDR3, as DNA: TGTGCCAGCAGCAATCTAGGGAGCAATCAGCCCCAGCATTTT. It yields the protein CASSNLGSNQPQHF.

This clonotype was counted ten times or more. The chain couples TRBV4-1 to TRBJ2-1; D unresolved. The length of the CDR3 is 14 residues. Trimming took 2 bases from V and 5 from J, leaving 10 bases between them. Germline CDR1 MGHRA, CDR2 YSYEKL. The CDR3 region is CASSQLGEDNEQFF. CDR3 nucleotide sequence: TGCGCCAGCAGCCAATTAGGAGAGGACAATGAGCAGTTCTTC.

This clonotype showed up just a few times. The chain uses TRBV7-9 and TRBJ1-4, with D possibly being TRBD1 (6 bases). CDR3 size: 15 residues. Germline V gene data show CDR1 as SEHNR and CDR2 as FQNEAQ (reference sequence). Trimming left V 2 bases short and J 7 bases short, with 14 bases between. This chain's CDR3 is CASSLRRDTREKLFF. The DNA for the CDR3 is TGTGCCAGCAGCTTAAGGAGGGACACTCGTGAAAAACTGTTTTTT.

This clonotype was counted ten times or more. The V call is TRBV6-5, the J call TRBJ1-2; no definite D call. V lost 4 bases and J 1 base, leaving 31 bases between the germline ends. Germline V gene lookup returns CDR1 MNHEY and CDR2 SVGAGI. This CDR3 spans 21 amino acids. The CDR3 is CASSSHAPRHNTRVGNYGYTF. The CDR3 coding sequence is TGTGCCAGCAGTTCCCATGCACCCCGACACAATACCCGTGTCGGTAACTATGGCTACACCTTC.

This clonotype was seen many times. The chain recombines TRBV5-4 with TRBJ2-2; possibly TRBD1 for D (6 bases). Germline V gives CDR1 SGHNT, CDR2 YYREEE (reference sequence). V shed 4 bases and J shed 5 bases, with 15 bases lying between them. This CDR3 contains 15 residues. For the CDR3, the DNA is TGTGCCAGCAGCCCCCCCGGGACACTTACCGGGGAGCTGTTTTTT. Translation gives CASSPPGTLTGELFF.

This clonotype came up a few times. The gene calls are TRBV4-2 and TRBJ2-7; TRBD1 might be the D (5 bases). The germline V gene encodes CDR1 LGHNA and CDR2 YNFKEQ. The CDR3 loop spans 15 amino acids. Trimming removed 0 bases at V and 4 bases at J, with 13 bases between. The CDR3 region has the DNA TGTGCCAGCAGCCAAGAGATTGAAGGGGTTTACGAGCAGTACTTC. Translation: CASSQEIEGVYEQYF.

This clonotype has just a few counts. The gene calls are TRBV25-1 and TRBJ1-5, with D unresolved. Germline CDR1 reads MGHDK; CDR2 reads SYGVNS. Between the trimmed V and J ends, which lost 6 bases and 3 bases, there was a span of 12 bases. The CDR3 length is 14 residues. The CDR3 loop is CASSPRGFNQPQHF. The DNA of the CDR3 is TGTGCCAGCAGCCCACGGGGATTCAATCAGCCCCAGCATTTT.

The chain employs TRBV5-5 and TRBJ2-3; TRBD1 is a possible D gene (6 bases). Germline V gene sequence: CDR1 SGHKS, CDR2 YYEKEE (reference sequence). V was trimmed by 3 bases and J by 2 bases, leaving 10 bases between them. This CDR3 is built from 14 residues. CDR3 bases: TGTGCCAGCAGCTCTAACAGGGCCACAGATACGCAGTATTTT. It specifies CASSSNRATDTQYF.

This chain uses TRBV27 with TRBJ1-5; TRBD1 is a possible D gene (5 bases). Germline CDR1 is MNHEY and CDR2 is SMNVEV (reference sequence). There are 14 residues in the CDR3. Trimming took off 7 bases at V and 5 bases at J, with 15 bases between the two ends. CDR3 region: CASTPRQGHQPQHF. The CDR3 nucleotides are TGTGCCAGCACCCCTCGGCAGGGCCATCAGCCCCAGCATTTT.

The chain combines TRBV7-8 with TRBJ2-3; possible D gene TRBD2, 5 bases. The CDR3 length is 15 residues. Germline-derived CDR1 and CDR2 are SGHVS and FQNEAQ. Deletions cut 5 bases from V and 0 bases from J, with 12 bases between. In DNA form, the CDR3 reads TGTGCCAGCAGCGTTGGGAGTACGAGCACAGATACGCAGTATTTT. This gives the protein CASSVGSTSTDTQYF.

CDR3 amino acids: CASSQLNSGGYTF. The DNA for the CDR3 is TGTGCCAGCAGCCAACTGAACTCTGGGGGCTACACCTTC. The V call is TRBV14, the J call TRBJ1-2; no definite D call. Trimming left V 2 bases short and J 8 bases short, with 12 bases between. Germline CDR1 is SGHDN and CDR2 is FVKESK. The CDR3 totals 13 residues.

The chain carries TRBV6-2 or TRBV6-3 and TRBJ2-3; D gene uncertain. Germline V gene sequence: CDR1 MNHEY, CDR2 SVGEGT. V gave up 7 bases and J gave up 5 bases, with 10 bases separating them. The CDR3 has 12 residues. Here the CDR3 reads CASTARKDTQYF. The CDR3 nucleotides are TGTGCCAGCACCGCGCGAAAAGATACGCAGTATTTT.

The J gene is TRBJ1-4, the V gene TRBV7-8; perhaps TRBD1 as D (5 bases). V was pared by 6 bases and J by 8 bases, with 19 bases between. Germline V gives CDR1 SGHVS, CDR2 FQNEAQ. The length of the CDR3 is 15 residues. The CDR3 reads CASRRRDSPDEKLFF. CDR3 nucleotide sequence: TGTGCCAGCAGGAGGAGGGACTCCCCCGACGAAAAACTGTTTTTT.

This clonotype was found a few times. The rearrangement uses TRBV7-9 and TRBJ2-3; D unclear. CDR1 and CDR2 (germline): SEHNR, FQNEAQ (reference sequence). The germline V and J ends were trimmed by 5 bases and 1 base, with 10 bases remaining between them. The CDR3 extends over 14 amino acids. CDR3 loop: CASSLTWRTDTQYF. The CDR3 region has the DNA TGTGCCAGCAGCCTGACGTGGCGCACAGATACGCAGTATTTT. Together with reference TRBV7-9 and TRBJ2-3, the CDR3 gives the full variable domain: DTGVSQNPRHKITKRGQNVTFRCDPISEHNRLYWYRQTLGQGPEFLTYFQNEAQLEKSRLLSDRFSAERPKGSFSTLEIQRTEQGDSAMYLCASSLTWRTDTQYFGPGTRLTVL.